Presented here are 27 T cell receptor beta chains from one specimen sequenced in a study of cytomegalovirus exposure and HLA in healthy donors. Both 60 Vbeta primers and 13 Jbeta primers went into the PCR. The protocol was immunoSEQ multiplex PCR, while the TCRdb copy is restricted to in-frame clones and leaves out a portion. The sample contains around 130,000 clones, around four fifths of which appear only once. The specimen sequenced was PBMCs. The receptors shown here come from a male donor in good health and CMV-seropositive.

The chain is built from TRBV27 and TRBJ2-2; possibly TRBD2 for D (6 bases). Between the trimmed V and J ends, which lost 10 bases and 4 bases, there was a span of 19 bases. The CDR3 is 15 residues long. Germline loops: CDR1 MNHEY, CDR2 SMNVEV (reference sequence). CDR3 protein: CATLAPQGGTGELFF. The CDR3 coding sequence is TGTGCCACCCTCGCTCCGCAGGGAGGCACCGGGGAGCTGTTTTTT.

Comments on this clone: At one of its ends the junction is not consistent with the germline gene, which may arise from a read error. The CDR3 nucleotides read TGTGCTAGCAGTATCCTAGGGGGCGCGACTAATGAAAAACTGTTTTTT. Its translation is CASSILGGATNEKLFF. The gene calls are TRBV7-7 and TRBJ1-4, with 7 bases matching TRBD1. The CDR3 runs 16 residues. The germline CDR1 and CDR2 sequences are SSHAT and FNYEAQ (reference sequence).

The CDR3: CASSLDWALQFF. The CDR3 nucleotides read TGTGCCAGCAGCTTAGATTGGGCGTTGCAGTTCTTC. The V gene is TRBV7-2, the J gene TRBJ2-1; no definite D call. The CDR3 covers 12 residues. Trimming left V 1 base short and J 12 bases short, with 10 bases between. Germline loops: CDR1 SGHTA, CDR2 FQGNSA.

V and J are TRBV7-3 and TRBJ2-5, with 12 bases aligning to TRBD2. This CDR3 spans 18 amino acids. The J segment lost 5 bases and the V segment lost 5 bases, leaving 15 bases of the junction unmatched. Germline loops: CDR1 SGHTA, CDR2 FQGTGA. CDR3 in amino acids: CASSPRRASGRAVETQYF. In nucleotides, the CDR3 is TGTGCCAGCAGCCCCCGGCGGGCTAGCGGGAGGGCCGTGGAGACCCAGTACTTC.

The CDR3 DNA sequence: TGCGCCAGCAGCTTGGATGGGCGGGAGGGCACAGATACGCAGTATTTT. It yields the protein CASSLDGREGTDTQYF. The rearrangement uses TRBV5-1 and TRBJ2-3; 8 positions agree with TRBD2. Unmatched junction bases numbered 4, after V lost 0 bases and J lost 1 base. CDR1 is SGHRS and CDR2 is YFSETQ in the germline V gene. The CDR3 runs to 16 residues.

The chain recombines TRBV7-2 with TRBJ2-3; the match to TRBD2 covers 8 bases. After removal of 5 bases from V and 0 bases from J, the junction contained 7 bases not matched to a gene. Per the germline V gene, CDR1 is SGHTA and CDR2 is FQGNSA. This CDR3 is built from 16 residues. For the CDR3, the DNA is TGTGCCAGCAGCCCCCGGGGGGGGACTAGCACAGATACGCAGTATTTT. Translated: CASSPRGGTSTDTQYF.

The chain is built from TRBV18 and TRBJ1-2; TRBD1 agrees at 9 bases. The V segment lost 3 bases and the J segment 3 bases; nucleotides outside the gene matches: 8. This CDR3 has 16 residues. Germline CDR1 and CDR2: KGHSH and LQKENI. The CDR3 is CASSPRSQGADYGYTF. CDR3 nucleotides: TGTGCCAGCTCACCGCGGTCACAGGGGGCGGACTATGGCTACACCTTC. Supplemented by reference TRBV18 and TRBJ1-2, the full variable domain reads NAGVMQNPRHLVRRRGQEARLRCSPMKGHSHVYWYRQLPEEGLKFMVYLQKENIIDESGMPKERFSAEFPKEGPSILRIQQVVRGDSAAYFCASSPRSQGADYGYTFGSGTRLTVV.

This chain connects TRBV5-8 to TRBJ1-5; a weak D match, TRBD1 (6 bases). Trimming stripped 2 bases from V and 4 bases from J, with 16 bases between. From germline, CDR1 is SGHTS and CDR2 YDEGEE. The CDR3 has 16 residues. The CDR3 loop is CASSLPPGQANQPQHF. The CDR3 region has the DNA TGTGCCAGCAGCTTACCTCCGGGACAAGCAAATCAGCCCCAGCATTTT. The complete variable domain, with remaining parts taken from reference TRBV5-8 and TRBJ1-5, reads EAGVTQSPTHLIKTRGQQATLRCSPISGHTSVYWYQQALGLGLQFLLWYDEGEERNRGNFPPRFSGRQFPNYSSELNVNALELEDSALYLCASSLPPGQANQPQHFGDGTRLSIL.

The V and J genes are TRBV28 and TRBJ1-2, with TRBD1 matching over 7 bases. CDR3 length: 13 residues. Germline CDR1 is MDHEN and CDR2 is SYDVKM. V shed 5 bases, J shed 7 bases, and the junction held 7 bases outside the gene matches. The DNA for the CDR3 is TGTGCCAGCAGTCGACGACAGGGAAGTGGCTACACCTTC. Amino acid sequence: CASSRRQGSGYTF.

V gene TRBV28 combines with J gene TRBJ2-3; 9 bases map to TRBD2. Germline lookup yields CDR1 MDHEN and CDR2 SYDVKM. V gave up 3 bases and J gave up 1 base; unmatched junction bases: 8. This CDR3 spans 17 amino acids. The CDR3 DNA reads TGTGCCAGCAGTTTTGGTTGGGCGGGAGGGGGCACAGATACGCAGTATTTT. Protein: CASSFGWAGGGTDTQYF.

The CDR3 region has the DNA TGCAGCGTTTTTTCCCGGGACAGGGGACCAACCTCCTACGAGCAGTACTTC. Translating gives CSVFSRDRGPTSYEQYF. V and J are TRBV29-1 and TRBJ2-7; 10 bases fit TRBD1. The CDR3 has 17 residues. CDR1 is SQVTM and CDR2 is ANQGSEA in the germline V gene. With V trimmed by 5 bases and J by 0 bases, 13 bases remained unmatched.

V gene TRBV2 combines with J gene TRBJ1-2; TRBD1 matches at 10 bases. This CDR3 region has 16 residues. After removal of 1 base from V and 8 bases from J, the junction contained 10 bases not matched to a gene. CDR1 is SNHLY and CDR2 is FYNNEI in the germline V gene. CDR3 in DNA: TGTGCCAGCAGTGAAGTGACCGGGACAGGGGTGTGGGGCTACACCTTC. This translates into CASSEVTGTGVWGYTF.

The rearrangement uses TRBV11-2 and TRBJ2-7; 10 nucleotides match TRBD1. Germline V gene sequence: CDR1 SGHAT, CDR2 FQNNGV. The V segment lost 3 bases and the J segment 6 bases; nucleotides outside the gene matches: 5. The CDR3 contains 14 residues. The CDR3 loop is CASSFDRGPTEQYF. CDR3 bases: TGTGCCAGCAGCTTTGACAGGGGGCCGACCGAGCAGTACTTC.

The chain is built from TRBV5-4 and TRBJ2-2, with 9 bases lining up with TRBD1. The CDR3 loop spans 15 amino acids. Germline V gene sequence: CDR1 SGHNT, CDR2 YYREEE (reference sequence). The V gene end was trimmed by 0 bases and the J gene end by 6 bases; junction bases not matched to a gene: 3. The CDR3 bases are TGTGCCAGCAGCTTGGGGGACAGGGAGGCCGGGGAGCTGTTTTTT. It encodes CASSLGDREAGELFF.

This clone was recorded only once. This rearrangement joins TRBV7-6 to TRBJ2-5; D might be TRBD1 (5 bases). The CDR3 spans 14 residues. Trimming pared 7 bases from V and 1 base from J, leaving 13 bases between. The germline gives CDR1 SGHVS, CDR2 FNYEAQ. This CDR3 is CASTLNQGQETQYF. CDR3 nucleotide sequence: TGTGCCAGCACCCTGAACCAGGGCCAAGAGACCCAGTACTTC.

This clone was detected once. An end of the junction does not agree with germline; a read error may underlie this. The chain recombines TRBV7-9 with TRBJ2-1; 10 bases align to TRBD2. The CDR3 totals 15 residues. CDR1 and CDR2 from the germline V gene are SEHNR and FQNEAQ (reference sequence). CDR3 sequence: CSSSIAGGVFNEQFF. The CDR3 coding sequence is TGTTCCAGCAGCATAGCGGGAGGAGTTTTCAATGAGCAGTTCTTC.

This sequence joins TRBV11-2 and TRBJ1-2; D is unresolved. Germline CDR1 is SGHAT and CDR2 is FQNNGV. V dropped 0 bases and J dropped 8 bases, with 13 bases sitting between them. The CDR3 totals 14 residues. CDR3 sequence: CASSLEGLGAGYTF. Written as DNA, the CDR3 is TGTGCCAGCAGCTTAGAGGGCCTGGGTGCGGGCTACACCTTC.

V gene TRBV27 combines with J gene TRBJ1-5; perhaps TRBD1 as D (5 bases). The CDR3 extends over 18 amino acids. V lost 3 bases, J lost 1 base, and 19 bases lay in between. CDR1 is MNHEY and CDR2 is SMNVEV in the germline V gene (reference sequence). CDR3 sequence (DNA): TGTGCCAGCAGTTTTGCGGGACTTCTTGGGCAGAGCAATCAGCCCCAGCATTTT. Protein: CASSFAGLLGQSNQPQHF.

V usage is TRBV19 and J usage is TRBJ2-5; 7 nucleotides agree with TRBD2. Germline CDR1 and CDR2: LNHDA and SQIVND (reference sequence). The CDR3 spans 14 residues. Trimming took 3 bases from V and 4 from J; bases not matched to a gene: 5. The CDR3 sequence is CASSIGRERETQYF. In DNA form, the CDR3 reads TGTGCCAGTAGTATCGGGCGGGAGCGAGAGACCCAGTACTTC.

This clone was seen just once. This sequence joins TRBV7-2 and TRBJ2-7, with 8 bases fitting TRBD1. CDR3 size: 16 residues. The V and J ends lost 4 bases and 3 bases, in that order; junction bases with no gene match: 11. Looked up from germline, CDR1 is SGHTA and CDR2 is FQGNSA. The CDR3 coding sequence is TGTGCCAGCAGCTCGTGGCCCAGGGGGCGGGACTACGAGCAGTACTTC. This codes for CASSSWPRGRDYEQYF.

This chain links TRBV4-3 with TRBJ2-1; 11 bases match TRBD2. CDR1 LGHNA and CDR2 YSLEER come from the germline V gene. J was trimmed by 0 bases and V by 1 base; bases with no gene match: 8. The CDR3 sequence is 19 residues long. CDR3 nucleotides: TGCGCCAGCAGCCAAGGAGTAGCGGGAGGGCCGAGCTCCTACAATGAGCAGTTCTTC. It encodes CASSQGVAGGPSSYNEQFF.

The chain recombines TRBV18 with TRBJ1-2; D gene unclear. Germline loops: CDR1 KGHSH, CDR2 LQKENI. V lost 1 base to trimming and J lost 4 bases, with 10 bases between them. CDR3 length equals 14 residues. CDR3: CASSPLNLAYGYTF. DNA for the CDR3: TGTGCCAGCTCACCACTGAACCTGGCCTATGGCTACACCTTC.

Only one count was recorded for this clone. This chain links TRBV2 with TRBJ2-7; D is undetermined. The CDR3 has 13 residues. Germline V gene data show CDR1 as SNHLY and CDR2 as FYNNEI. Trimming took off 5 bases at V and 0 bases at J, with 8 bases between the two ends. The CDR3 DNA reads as TGTGCCAGCAGTACGGGTTACTCCTACGAGCAGTACTTC. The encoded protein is CASSTGYSYEQYF. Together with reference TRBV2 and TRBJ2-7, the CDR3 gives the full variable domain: EPEVTQTPSHQVTQMGQEVILRCVPISNHLYFYWYRQILGQKVEFLVSFYNNEISEKSEIFDDQFSVERPDGSNFTLKIRSTKLEDSAMYFCASSTGYSYEQYFGPGTRLTVT.

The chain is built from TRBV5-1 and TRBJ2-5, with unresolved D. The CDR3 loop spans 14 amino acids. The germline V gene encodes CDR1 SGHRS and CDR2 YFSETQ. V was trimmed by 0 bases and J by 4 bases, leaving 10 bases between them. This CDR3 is CASSLDSRSETQYF. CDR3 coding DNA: TGCGCCAGCAGCTTGGACAGTAGGTCAGAGACCCAGTACTTC.

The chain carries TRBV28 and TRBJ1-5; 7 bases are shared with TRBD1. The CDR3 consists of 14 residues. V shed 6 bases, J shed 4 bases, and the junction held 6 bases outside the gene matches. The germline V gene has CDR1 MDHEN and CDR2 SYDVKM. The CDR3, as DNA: TGTGCCAGCAGGTTAGGGGGCCCGAATCAGCCCCAGCATTTT. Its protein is CASRLGGPNQPQHF.

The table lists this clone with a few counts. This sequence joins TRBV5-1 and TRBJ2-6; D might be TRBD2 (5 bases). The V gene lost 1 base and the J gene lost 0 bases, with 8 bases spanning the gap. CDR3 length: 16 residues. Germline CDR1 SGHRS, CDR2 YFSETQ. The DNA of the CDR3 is TGCGCCAGCAGCTTGCACGGGAACTCTGGGGCCAACGTCCTGACTTTC. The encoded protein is CASSLHGNSGANVLTF.

CDR3 nucleotides: TGTGCCAGCAGCCGGACAGGGGGCGCGATCGGGGAGCTGTTTTTT. Translation gives CASSRTGGAIGELFF. The chain couples TRBV6-1 to TRBJ2-2, with 11 bases aligning to TRBD1. The CDR3 runs to 15 residues. Germline V lookup: CDR1 MNHNS, CDR2 SASEGT. V lost 6 bases, J lost 7 bases, and 7 bases stayed unmatched.